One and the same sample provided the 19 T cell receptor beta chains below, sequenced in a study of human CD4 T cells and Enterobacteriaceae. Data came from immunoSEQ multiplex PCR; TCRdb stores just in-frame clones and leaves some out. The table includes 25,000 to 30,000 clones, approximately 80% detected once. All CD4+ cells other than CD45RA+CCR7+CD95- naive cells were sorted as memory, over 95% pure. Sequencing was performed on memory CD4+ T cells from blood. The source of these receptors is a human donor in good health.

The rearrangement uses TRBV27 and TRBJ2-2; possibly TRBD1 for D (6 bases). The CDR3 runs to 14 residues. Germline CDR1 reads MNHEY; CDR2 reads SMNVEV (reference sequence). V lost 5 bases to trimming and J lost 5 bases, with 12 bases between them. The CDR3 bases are TGTGCCAGCAGTCTAAACAGGGAAACCGGGGAGCTGTTTTTT. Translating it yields CASSLNRETGELFF.

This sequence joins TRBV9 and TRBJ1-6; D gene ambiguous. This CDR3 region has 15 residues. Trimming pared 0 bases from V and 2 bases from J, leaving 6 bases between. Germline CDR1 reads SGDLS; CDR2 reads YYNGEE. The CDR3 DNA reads TGTGCCAGCAGCGTAGGTTCAGCCTATAATTCACCCCTCCACTTT. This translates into CASSVGSAYNSPLHF.

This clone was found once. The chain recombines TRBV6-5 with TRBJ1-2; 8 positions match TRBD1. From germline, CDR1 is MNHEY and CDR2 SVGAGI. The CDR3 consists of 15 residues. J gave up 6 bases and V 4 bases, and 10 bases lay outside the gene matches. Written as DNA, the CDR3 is TGTGCCAGCAGTTCTGGACAGGGCTTTAGAAATGGCTACACCTTC. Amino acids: CASSSGQGFRNGYTF.

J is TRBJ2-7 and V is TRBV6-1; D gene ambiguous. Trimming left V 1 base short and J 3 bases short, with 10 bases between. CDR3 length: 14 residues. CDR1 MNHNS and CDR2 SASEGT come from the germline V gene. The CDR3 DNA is TGTGCCAGCAGTGAAGGTGGGAAAGGCTACGAGCAGTACTTC. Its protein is CASSEGGKGYEQYF.

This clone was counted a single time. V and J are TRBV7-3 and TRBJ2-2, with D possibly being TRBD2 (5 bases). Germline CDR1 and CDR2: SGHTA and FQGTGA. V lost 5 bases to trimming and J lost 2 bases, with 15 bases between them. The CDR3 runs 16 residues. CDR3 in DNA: TGTGCCAGCAGCCCCCACCGGGCGGGCAACACCGGGGAGCTGTTTTTT. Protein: CASSPHRAGNTGELFF.

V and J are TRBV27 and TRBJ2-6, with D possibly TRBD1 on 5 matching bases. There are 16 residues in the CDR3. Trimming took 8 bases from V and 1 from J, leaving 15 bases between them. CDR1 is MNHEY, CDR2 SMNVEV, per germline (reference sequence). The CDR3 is CASSPQGYSGANVLTF. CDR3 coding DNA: TGTGCCAGCTCTCCGCAGGGCTATTCTGGGGCCAACGTCCTGACTTTC.

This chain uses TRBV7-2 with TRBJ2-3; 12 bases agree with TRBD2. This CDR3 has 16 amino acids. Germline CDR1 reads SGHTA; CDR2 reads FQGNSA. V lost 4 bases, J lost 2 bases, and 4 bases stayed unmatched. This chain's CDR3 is CASSSGLAGITDTQYF. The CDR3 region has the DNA TGTGCCAGCAGCTCGGGACTAGCGGGTATCACAGATACGCAGTATTTT.

CDR3: CASSQGMGLAATDTQYF. The CDR3 DNA reads as TGCGCCAGCAGCCAAGGAATGGGACTAGCGGCCACAGATACGCAGTATTTT. V and J are TRBV4-1 and TRBJ2-3, with 11 bases matching TRBD2. There are 17 residues in the CDR3. In germline, CDR1 is MGHRA, CDR2 YSYEKL. After removal of 1 base from V and 2 bases from J, the junction contained 5 bases not matched to a gene.

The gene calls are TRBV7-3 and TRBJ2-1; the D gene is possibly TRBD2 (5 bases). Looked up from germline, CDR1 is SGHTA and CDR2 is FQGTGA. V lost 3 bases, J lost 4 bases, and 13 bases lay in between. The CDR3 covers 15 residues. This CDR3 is CASSFREGGYNEQFF. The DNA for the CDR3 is TGTGCCAGCAGCTTTCGAGAGGGCGGTTACAATGAGCAGTTCTTC.

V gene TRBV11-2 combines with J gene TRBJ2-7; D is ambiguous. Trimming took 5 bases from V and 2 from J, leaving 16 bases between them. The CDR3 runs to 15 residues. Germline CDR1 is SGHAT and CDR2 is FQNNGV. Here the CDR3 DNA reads TGTGCCAGCAGCCTACAGCCCCCCAGCCCCTACGAGCAGTACTTC. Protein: CASSLQPPSPYEQYF.

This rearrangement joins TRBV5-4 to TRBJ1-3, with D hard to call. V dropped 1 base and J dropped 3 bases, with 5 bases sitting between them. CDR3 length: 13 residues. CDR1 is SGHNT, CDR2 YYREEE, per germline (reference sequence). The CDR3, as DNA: TGTGCCAGCAGCTTGAAGGGTGGAAACACCATATATTTT. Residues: CASSLKGGNTIYF. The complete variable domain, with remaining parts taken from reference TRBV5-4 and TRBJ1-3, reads ETGVTQSPTHLIKTRGQQVTLRCSSQSGHNTVSWYQQALGQGPQFIFQYYREEENGRGNFPPRFSGLQFPNYSSELNVNALELDDSALYLCASSLKGGNTIYFGEGSWLTVV.

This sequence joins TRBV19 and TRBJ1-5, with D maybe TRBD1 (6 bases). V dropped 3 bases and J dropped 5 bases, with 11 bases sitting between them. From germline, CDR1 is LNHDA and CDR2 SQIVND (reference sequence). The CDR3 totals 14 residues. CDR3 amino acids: CASSMGQGYQPQHF. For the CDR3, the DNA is TGTGCCAGTAGTATGGGGCAGGGGTATCAGCCCCAGCATTTT.

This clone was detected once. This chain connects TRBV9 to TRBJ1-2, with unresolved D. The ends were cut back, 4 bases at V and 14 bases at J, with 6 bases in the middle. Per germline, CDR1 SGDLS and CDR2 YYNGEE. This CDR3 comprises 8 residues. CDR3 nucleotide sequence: TGTGCCAGCAGCCCCCTGACCTTC. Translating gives CASSPLTF.

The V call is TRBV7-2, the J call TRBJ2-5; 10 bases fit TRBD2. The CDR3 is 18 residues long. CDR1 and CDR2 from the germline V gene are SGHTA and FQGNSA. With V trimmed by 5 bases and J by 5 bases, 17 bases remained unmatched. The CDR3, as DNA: TGTGCCAGCAGCCGCAGCCCCGGGCAAGCGGGAGGGGGGGAGACCCAGTACTTC. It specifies CASSRSPGQAGGGETQYF.

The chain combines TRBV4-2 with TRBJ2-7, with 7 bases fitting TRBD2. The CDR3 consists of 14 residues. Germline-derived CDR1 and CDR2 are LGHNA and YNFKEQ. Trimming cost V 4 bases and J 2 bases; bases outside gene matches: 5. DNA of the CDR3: TGTGCCAGCAGCCCCGGACTAGGCCCCTACGAGCAGTACTTC. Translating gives CASSPGLGPYEQYF.

The CDR3 region has the DNA TGTGCCAGCAGCGCTAGCACTAATCTAGATACGCAGTATTTT. Translating gives CASSASTNLDTQYF. The chain employs TRBV9 and TRBJ2-3; D perhaps matches TRBD2 (5 bases). Germline lookup yields CDR1 SGDLS and CDR2 YYNGEE. V dropped 3 bases and J dropped 5 bases, with 13 bases sitting between them. This CDR3 has 14 amino acids.

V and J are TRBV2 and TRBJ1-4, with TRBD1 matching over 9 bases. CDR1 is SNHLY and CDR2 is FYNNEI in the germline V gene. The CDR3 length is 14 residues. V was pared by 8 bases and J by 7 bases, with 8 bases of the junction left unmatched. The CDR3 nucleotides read TGTGCCAGCGGCACCGGGACAGGGCCTGAAAAACTGTTTTTT. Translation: CASGTGTGPEKLFF.

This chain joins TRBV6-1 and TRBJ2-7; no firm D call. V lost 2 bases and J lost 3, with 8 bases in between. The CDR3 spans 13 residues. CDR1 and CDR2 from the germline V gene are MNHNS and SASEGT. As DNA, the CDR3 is TGTGCCAGCAGTGAATCACTGCTCTACGAGCAGTACTTC. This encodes CASSESLLYEQYF.

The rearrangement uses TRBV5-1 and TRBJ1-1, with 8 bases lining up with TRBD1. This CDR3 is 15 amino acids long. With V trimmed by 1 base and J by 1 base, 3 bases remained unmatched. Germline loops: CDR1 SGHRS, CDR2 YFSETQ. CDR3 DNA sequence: TGCGCCAGCAGCTTGTGGACAGGGACGAACACTGAAGCTTTCTTT. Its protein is CASSLWTGTNTEAFF.